This T cell receptor (beta chain) was sequenced in a study of shared clonotypes between healthy human individuals. Using immunoSEQ multiplex PCR, the repertoire was profiled, and TCRdb retains in-frame clones only, with some absent. Of millions of clones in the sample, roughly 93% are singletons; the top ten hold 0.35% to 0.5%. Germline V CDR1 and CDR2: ENHRY, SYGVKD. Deletions cut 0 bases from V and 4 bases from J, with 10 bases between. CDR3 length: 14 amino acids. V and J are TRBV10-3 and TRBJ2-7; D perhaps matches TRBD1 (5 bases). Sequencing input: naive CD4+ T cells from PBMCs. Subset meaning: CD45RA+ positively selected. This TCR derives from a man between 18 and 35 years old in good health. Some clones in this sample may be carry-over from other donors' samples. The CDR3 spells CAISESRGWYEQYF. The CDR3, as DNA: TGTGCCATCAGTGAGTCAAGGGGTTGGTACGAGCAGTACTTC.